This T cell receptor beta chain appears in the sequencing data of a study of blood T cell repertoires in COVID-19. The CDR3 runs 11 residues. The V gene's germline CDR1 is SGHDN and CDR2 FVKESK. Trimming left V 3 bases short and J 11 bases short, with 8 bases between. Cohorts were determined from participant-reported clinical history. In the study's own analysis: For nucleated cells, counts were estimated from reference gene primer amplification. Sequencing used immunoSEQ multiplex PCR; TCRdb keeps in-frame clones, though not all of them. Clone size and the V and J calls come from that table; the DNA yielded D and trimming. The table has hundreds of thousands of clones, 80% to 90% seen once.

Material: PBMCs or T cells enriched from blood (not recorded which). This clonotype was sampled from a man aged 25 to 45 who had recovered from COVID-19. V and J are TRBV14 and TRBJ2-1; D is unclear. CDR3 DNA sequence: TGTGCCAGCAGCCAGAGTCTAAAGCAGTTCTTC. Encoded protein: CASSQSLKQFF.